This TCR beta chain was sequenced for a study of shared clonotypes between healthy human individuals. Study context: Contributing individuals were two females and a few males aged 18 to 49.

Donors were healthy HIV-negative adults without recently reported acute infections or vaccinations. All donors were Caucasian adults living in Nashville, Tennessee. A CD45RA-negative memory subset and a CD45RA+ naive subset were separated from the CD4+ cells. This clone was observed a few times. Germline CDR1 reads MGHRA; CDR2 reads YSYEKL. The CDR3 runs to 15 residues. Trimming pared 4 bases from V and 0 bases from J, leaving 10 bases between. Repertoires were generated with immunoSEQ multiplex PCR, while TCRdb's copy carries only in-frame clones and drops some. The data contain approximately 1,500,000 clones, roughly 96% of them seen just once; the ten biggest clones take up over 1%.

Input material: naive CD4+ T cells sorted from blood. Subset here: CD45RA+ positively selected. This sequence originates from a man between 25 and 39 years old in good health. This chain joins TRBV4-1 and TRBJ2-1, with D hard to call. DNA for the CDR3: TGCGCCAGCAGCCCCGAACCTCCCTCCTACAATGAGCAGTTCTTC. Translation: CASSPEPPSYNEQFF.